Each of the 29 T cell receptor beta chains below was sequenced from the same sample in a study of T cells expressing NK-cell markers. TCRdb re-called the 5' RACE reads and catalogs CDR3 proteins one per entry, DNA excluded. Its listing shows approximately 440,000 distinct CDR3 sequences. Specimen: blood T cells: a sorted CD56 or NKG2C T cell subset, CD4+ or CD8+ T cells, or bulk PBMC T cells (not recorded which). Receptor source: a woman in her forties or fifties in good health.

V is TRBV12-3 or TRBV12-4 and J is TRBJ2-1. The CDR3 loop spans 12 amino acids. The CDR3 here is CASSFMGHEQFF.

The rearrangement joins TRBV29-1 to TRBJ2-1; TCRdb selects TRBD2, and the lack of DNA leaves this call unchecked. The CDR3 is 16 amino acids. CDR1 SQVTM and CDR2 ANQGSEA come from the germline V gene. This CDR3 is CSVELRLPSSYNEQFF.

The chain couples TRBV20-1 to TRBJ1-2; the TCRdb D gene call, TRBD1, has no DNA to confirm it. This CDR3 has 13 residues. The germline CDR1 and CDR2 sequences are DFQATT and SNEGSKA (reference sequence). The CDR3 loop reads CSAPGQGGFGYTF.

This chain uses TRBV20-1 with TRBJ2-1; as DNA is missing, the TRBD1 call by TCRdb cannot be tested. The CDR3 is made up of 14 amino acids. CDR1 and CDR2 (germline): DFQATT, SNEGSKA (reference sequence). CDR3 amino acids: CSAKPGQGNDEQFF.

V and J are TRBV20-1 and TRBJ2-6; TCRdb outputs TRBD1, but without DNA this stays unchecked. The CDR3 is made up of 14 amino acids. CDR1 and CDR2 from the germline V gene are DFQATT and SNEGSKA (reference sequence). The CDR3 loop reads CSARGGGGANVLTF.

This chain joins TRBV20-1 and TRBJ2-4; the TCRdb call, TRBD2, lacks DNA for checking. The CDR3 is 17 amino acids. The germline V gene has CDR1 DFQATT and CDR2 SNEGSKA (reference sequence). The chain's CDR3 is CSARTNPGTGAKNIQYF.

The chain uses TRBV19 and TRBJ2-1; the D call of TRBD2 rests on TCRdb alone, since no DNA is present to check it. This CDR3 region has 14 residues. Germline V CDR1 and CDR2: LNHDA, SQIVND (reference sequence). The CDR3 sequence is CASKSSGSPGEQFF.

The chain recombines TRBV7-6 with TRBJ2-2. CDR1 is SGHVS and CDR2 is FNYEAQ in the germline V gene. This CDR3 region has 14 residues. The chain's CDR3 is CASSGAGRTGELFF.

V and J are TRBV12-3 or TRBV12-4 and TRBJ1-5; TCRdb picks TRBD1, but there is no DNA to check that call. This CDR3 comprises 13 residues. This CDR3 reads CASRGGQIQPQHF.

The rearrangement uses TRBV2 and TRBJ2-1. The CDR3 sequence is 14 residues long. The V gene's germline CDR1 is SNHLY and CDR2 FYNNEI. The CDR3 loop reads CASSGTRVTHEQFF.

The genes are TRBV5-1 and TRBJ1-4; there is no DNA to check the TCRdb D call of TRBD1. CDR3 length: 14 amino acids. In germline, CDR1 is SGHRS, CDR2 YFSETQ. The CDR3 protein is CASSFGQPNEKLFF.

The chain is built from TRBV7-9 and TRBJ2-2; the TRBD2 assignment by TCRdb is unverifiable without DNA. Germline V CDR1 and CDR2: SEHNR, FQNEAQ (reference sequence). This CDR3 contains 15 residues. CDR3 in amino acids: CASSTSRDYTGELFF.

The CDR3 loop reads CASSPIPGGYTF. V is TRBV4-1 and J is TRBJ1-2; TCRdb reports TRBD1, a call that lacks DNA to check it against. Per the germline V gene, CDR1 is MGHRA and CDR2 is YSYEKL. The CDR3 sequence is 12 residues long.

CDR3 loop: CASSGGPGLNQPQHF. V gene TRBV6-1 combines with J gene TRBJ1-5; TCRdb indicates TRBD1, and absent DNA this call remains unverified. Germline-derived CDR1 and CDR2 are MNHNS and SASEGT. The CDR3 length is 15 residues.

V and J are TRBV5-1 and TRBJ2-2. The CDR3 runs to 16 residues. Germline CDR1 reads SGHRS; CDR2 reads YFSETQ. The CDR3: CASSKTLSMGTGELFF. Using reference TRBV5-1 and TRBJ2-2 for the parts outside the CDR3, the full variable domain is KAGVTQTPRYLIKTRGQQVTLSCSPISGHRSVSWYQQTPGQGLQFLFEYFSETQRNKGNFPGRFSGRQFSNSRSEMNVSTLELGDSALYLCASSKTLSMGTGELFFGEGSRLTVL.

The CDR3 loop is CSARESIADTQYF. V and J are TRBV20-1 and TRBJ2-3; there is no DNA to check the TCRdb D call of TRBD2. CDR1 and CDR2 (germline): DFQATT, SNEGSKA (reference sequence). The CDR3 is made up of 13 amino acids.

The CDR3 loop is CAISESTGMSEQFF. The chain links TRBV10-3 to TRBJ2-1. This CDR3 region has 14 residues. Looked up from germline, CDR1 is ENHRY and CDR2 is SYGVKD.

J is TRBJ1-1 and V is TRBV7-6. This CDR3 has 13 residues. Germline V gene sequence: CDR1 SGHVS, CDR2 FNYEAQ. CDR3 loop: CASSLRMRAEAFF.

The chain couples TRBV18 to TRBJ1-1; with no DNA, the TCRdb D assignment of TRBD1 cannot be verified. Per the germline V gene, CDR1 is KGHSH and CDR2 is LQKENI. There are 16 residues in the CDR3. The CDR3 here is CASSPQWGARDTEAFF.

This rearrangement joins TRBV20-1 to TRBJ2-6; TCRdb calls TRBD1, which cannot be checked without DNA. CDR1 is DFQATT and CDR2 is SNEGSKA in the germline V gene (reference sequence). The length of the CDR3 is 14 residues. CDR3 amino acids: CSANGGVGANVLTF.

This chain joins TRBV4-1 and TRBJ1-5; the D call from TCRdb, TRBD1, cannot be confirmed without DNA. This CDR3 has 15 amino acids. From germline, CDR1 is MGHRA and CDR2 YSYEKL. The CDR3 spells CASSGGLGGNQPQHF.

The chain has TRBV15 and TRBJ2-7. The CDR3 loop spans 14 amino acids. Germline V lookup: CDR1 LNHNV, CDR2 YYDKDF (reference sequence). The CDR3 protein is CATSRGTDSYEQYF.

This rearrangement joins TRBV2 to TRBJ2-1; TCRdb's assignment of TRBD1 cannot be checked, as there is no DNA. There are 17 residues in the CDR3. Germline CDR1 reads SNHLY; CDR2 reads FYNNEI. The CDR3: CASAPTLAGGAYNEQFF. The entire variable domain, with the rest obtained from reference TRBV2 and TRBJ2-1, is as follows: EPEVTQTPSHQVTQMGQEVILRCVPISNHLYFYWYRQILGQKVEFLVSFYNNEISEKSEIFDDQFSVERPDGSNFTLKIRSTKLEDSAMYFCASAPTLAGGAYNEQFFGPGTRLTVL.

The chain employs TRBV28 and TRBJ2-3. The CDR3 extends over 13 amino acids. Germline V gene lookup returns CDR1 MDHEN and CDR2 SYDVKM. The CDR3 protein is CASSNPYTDTQYF.

J is TRBJ2-5 and V is TRBV20-1; with no DNA, the TCRdb D assignment of TRBD1 cannot be verified. Germline values: CDR1 DFQATT, CDR2 SNEGSKA (reference sequence). The CDR3 has 12 residues. CDR3 sequence: CSAPGVGETQYF.

This chain joins TRBV29-1 and TRBJ1-4. Germline V gene lookup returns CDR1 SQVTM and CDR2 ANQGSEA. This CDR3 has 14 residues. The chain's CDR3 is CSESGGGKGEKLFF.

The CDR3 reads CSAWQRFGYTF. J is TRBJ1-2 and V is TRBV20-1. CDR1 and CDR2 from the germline V gene are DFQATT and SNEGSKA (reference sequence). This CDR3 has 11 amino acids.

The rearrangement links TRBV5-1 to TRBJ2-1; the TCRdb call, TRBD1, lacks DNA for checking. The CDR3 runs 16 residues. Per the germline V gene, CDR1 is SGHRS and CDR2 is YFSETQ. This CDR3 is CASSLRDRAPLGEQFF.

The chain uses TRBV6-2 or TRBV6-3 and TRBJ2-1; TCRdb gives TRBD2 as the D gene, but with no DNA this cannot be confirmed. Germline V CDR1 and CDR2: MNHEY, SVGEGT. CDR3 size: 16 residues. The CDR3 loop is CASSHIGLAGPNEQFF.